A selection of T cell receptor beta chains follows, all from one sample in a study of blood T cell repertoires in COVID-19. Generated by immunoSEQ multiplex PCR, the TCRdb table keeps only in-frame clones and is missing some. The sample has roughly 190,000 clones; roughly nine tenths are singletons. Sequenced input: peripheral blood. These receptors all come from a woman aged 80 or over in a cohort sampled during active or convalescent COVID-19. The CDR3 runs from the conserved cysteine through the conserved F or W. Each record gives: V gene, D gene, clone size, J gene, CDR3 protein, CDR3 DNA. The D gene is left open where the match is weak. Part of the rows lack a size; the others show once, few, many or a class for expanded clones.

v_call: TRBV5-4; d_call: TRBD2; clone_size: .; j_call: TRBJ2-2; cdr3_aa: CASSLAKGRDTGELFF; cdr3_nt: TGTGCCAGCAGCTTGGCCAAGGGGAGGGACACCGGGGAGCTGTTTTTT
v_call: TRBV6-1; d_call: .; clone_size: once; j_call: TRBJ2-3; cdr3_aa: CASSEALDSQYF; cdr3_nt: TGTGCCAGCAGTGAAGCTTTAGATTCGCAGTATTTT
v_call: TRBV5-1; d_call: .; clone_size: few; j_call: TRBJ2-3; cdr3_aa: CASSFRVGTDTQYF; cdr3_nt: TGCGCCAGCAGTTTCCGGGTGGGCACAGATACGCAGTATTTT
v_call: TRBV14; d_call: .; clone_size: .; j_call: TRBJ1-4; cdr3_aa: CASSQPGITNEKLFF; cdr3_nt: TGTGCCAGCAGCCAGCCGGGGATAACTAATGAAAAACTGTTTTTT
v_call: TRBV6-6; d_call: TRBD1; clone_size: .; j_call: TRBJ1-6; cdr3_aa: CASSYRDRGYSPLHF; cdr3_nt: TGTGCCAGCAGTTATCGGGACAGGGGTTATTCACCCCTCCACTTT
v_call: TRBV10-1; d_call: .; clone_size: .; j_call: TRBJ2-1; cdr3_aa: CASSPGPVGEQFF; cdr3_nt: TGCGCCAGCAGCCCCGGTCCGGTCGGTGAGCAGTTCTTC
v_call: TRBV18; d_call: .; clone_size: .; j_call: TRBJ2-1; cdr3_aa: CASSPPSTTNEQFF; cdr3_nt: TGTGCCAGCTCACCCCCTTCGACTACGAATGAGCAGTTCTTC
v_call: TRBV10-3; d_call: .; clone_size: .; j_call: TRBJ2-5; cdr3_aa: CAISEGEVQETQYF; cdr3_nt: TGTGCCATCAGTGAAGGAGAGGTCCAAGAGACCCAGTACTTC
v_call: TRBV19; d_call: TRBD2; clone_size: .; j_call: TRBJ2-1; cdr3_aa: CASSGLAGVNEQFF; cdr3_nt: TGTGCCAGTTCGGGACTAGCGGGAGTCAATGAGCAGTTCTTC
v_call: TRBV5-1; d_call: TRBD1; clone_size: .; j_call: TRBJ1-1; cdr3_aa: CASSSPRGQALANTEAFF; cdr3_nt: TGCGCCAGCAGCTCCCCCCGAGGACAGGCGCTCGCGAACACTGAAGCTTTCTTT
v_call: TRBV7-6; d_call: TRBD1; clone_size: .; j_call: TRBJ2-3; cdr3_aa: CASRTTGGAWDTQYF; cdr3_nt: TGTGCCAGCAGAACAACAGGGGGCGCATGGGATACGCAGTATTTT
v_call: TRBV19; d_call: .; clone_size: .; j_call: TRBJ2-7; cdr3_aa: CASSIRGPNYEQYF; cdr3_nt: TGTGCCAGTAGTATAAGGGGTCCGAACTACGAGCAGTACTTC
v_call: TRBV5-1; d_call: .; clone_size: .; j_call: TRBJ2-5; cdr3_aa: CASSFWTDQETQYF; cdr3_nt: TGCGCCAGCAGTTTTTGGACAGATCAAGAGACCCAGTACTTC
v_call: TRBV2; d_call: TRBD1; clone_size: .; j_call: TRBJ1-6; cdr3_aa: CASSEASDRGLRNSPLHF; cdr3_nt: TGTGCCAGCAGTGAAGCGTCCGACAGGGGGTTGAGGAACTCACCCCTCCACTTT
v_call: TRBV3-1/TRBV3-2; d_call: TRBD2; clone_size: .; j_call: TRBJ2-1; cdr3_aa: CASSISGGGVNEQFF; cdr3_nt: TGTGCCAGCAGCATTTCGGGCGGGGGGGTAAATGAGCAGTTCTTC
v_call: TRBV6-1; d_call: .; clone_size: once; j_call: TRBJ1-5; cdr3_aa: CASSEALPRVDQPQHF; cdr3_nt: TGTGCCAGCAGTGAAGCGCTTCCGAGGGTAGATCAGCCCCAGCATTTT
v_call: TRBV20-1; d_call: TRBD1; clone_size: .; j_call: TRBJ1-1; cdr3_aa: CSARGDTEAFF; cdr3_nt: TGCAGTGCCAGGGGGGACACTGAAGCTTTCTTT
v_call: TRBV5-1; d_call: .; clone_size: .; j_call: TRBJ2-1; cdr3_aa: CASRHTTQGSEQFF; cdr3_nt: TGCGCCAGCAGACATACTACACAGGGTAGTGAGCAGTTCTTC
v_call: TRBV11-3; d_call: .; clone_size: .; j_call: TRBJ2-5; cdr3_aa: CASSLGAIQYF; cdr3_nt: TGTGCCAGCAGCTTAGGAGCAATACAGTACTTC
v_call: TRBV5-1; d_call: .; clone_size: .; j_call: TRBJ1-6; cdr3_aa: CASSLAGHAGSYNSPLHF; cdr3_nt: TGCGCCAGCAGCTTGGCCGGACACGCGGGGTCCTATAATTCACCCCTCCACTTT
v_call: TRBV18; d_call: .; clone_size: .; j_call: TRBJ1-1; cdr3_aa: CASSAMSTEAFF; cdr3_nt: TGTGCCAGCTCGGCAATGTCCACTGAAGCTTTCTTT
v_call: TRBV24-1; d_call: TRBD1; clone_size: .; j_call: TRBJ2-3; cdr3_aa: CATSGGQATDTQYF; cdr3_nt: TGTGCCACCAGTGGGGGACAGGCCACAGATACGCAGTATTTT
v_call: TRBV18; d_call: .; clone_size: .; j_call: TRBJ1-6; cdr3_aa: CASSLQQGGARSPLHF; cdr3_nt: TGTGCCAGCTCACTTCAACAGGGAGGGGCGCGATCACCCCTCCACTTT
v_call: TRBV2; d_call: TRBD1; clone_size: .; j_call: TRBJ1-5; cdr3_aa: CASSGQGTQPQHF; cdr3_nt: TGTGCCAGCAGCGGACAGGGGACTCAGCCCCAGCATTTT
v_call: TRBV5-1; d_call: TRBD2; clone_size: .; j_call: TRBJ2-5; cdr3_aa: CASSRNSGGKVQETQYF; cdr3_nt: TGCGCCAGCAGCAGAAACTCGGGGGGTAAGGTCCAAGAGACCCAGTACTTC
v_call: TRBV4-3; d_call: TRBD1; clone_size: .; j_call: TRBJ1-4; cdr3_aa: CASRPGTDATNEKLFF; cdr3_nt: TGCGCCAGCAGGCCCGGGACAGATGCAACTAATGAAAAACTGTTTTTT
v_call: TRBV3-1/TRBV3-2; d_call: .; clone_size: .; j_call: TRBJ1-4; cdr3_aa: CASSRVGAGNEKLFF; cdr3_nt: TGTGCCAGCAGCCGGGTAGGGGCAGGGAACGAAAAACTGTTTTTT
v_call: TRBV11-2; d_call: .; clone_size: once; j_call: TRBJ2-4; cdr3_aa: CASSPGEAKNIQYF; cdr3_nt: TGTGCCAGCAGCCCAGGCGAGGCCAAAAACATTCAGTACTTC
v_call: TRBV19; d_call: TRBD1; clone_size: medium-sized; j_call: TRBJ1-1; cdr3_aa: CASMIPWTGEAFF; cdr3_nt: TGTGCCAGTATGATTCCCTGGACAGGGGAAGCTTTCTTT
v_call: TRBV30; d_call: .; clone_size: .; j_call: TRBJ1-3; cdr3_aa: CAWSGEPTRNSGNTIYF; cdr3_nt: TGTGCCTGGAGTGGAGAGCCCACCCGAAACTCTGGAAACACCATATATTTT
v_call: TRBV24-1; d_call: TRBD1; clone_size: once; j_call: TRBJ2-1; cdr3_aa: CATSDFTGGLGNEQFF; cdr3_nt: TGTGCCACCAGTGATTTTACAGGGGGCTTGGGGAATGAGCAGTTCTTC
v_call: TRBV18; d_call: .; clone_size: .; j_call: TRBJ1-5; cdr3_aa: CASSPSGGNQPQHF; cdr3_nt: TGTGCCAGCTCACCATCGGGGGGCAATCAGCCCCAGCATTTT
v_call: TRBV6-5; d_call: .; clone_size: .; j_call: TRBJ1-6; cdr3_aa: CASRVTGYNSPLHF; cdr3_nt: TGTGCCAGCAGAGTAACAGGGTATAATTCACCCCTCCACTTT
v_call: TRBV10-3; d_call: TRBD1; clone_size: .; j_call: TRBJ2-3; cdr3_aa: CAISRDRSTDTQYF; cdr3_nt: TGTGCCATCTCCCGGGACAGGAGTACAGATACGCAGTATTTT
v_call: TRBV30; d_call: .; clone_size: .; j_call: TRBJ1-4; cdr3_aa: CAWDENGHKEKLFF; cdr3_nt: TGTGCCTGGGATGAGAATGGACATAAGGAAAAACTGTTTTTT
v_call: TRBV6-5; d_call: .; clone_size: many; j_call: TRBJ2-1; cdr3_aa: CASSSGYNEQFF; cdr3_nt: TGTGCCAGCAGTTCGGGTTACAATGAGCAGTTCTTC
v_call: TRBV7-9; d_call: .; clone_size: .; j_call: TRBJ1-2; cdr3_aa: CASSFRRTVAGGGYTF; cdr3_nt: TGTGCCAGCAGCTTTCGTCGGACAGTTGCAGGTGGGGGCTACACCTTC
v_call: TRBV29-1; d_call: .; clone_size: .; j_call: TRBJ2-3; cdr3_aa: CSVEGIAATDTQYF; cdr3_nt: TGCAGCGTCGAAGGGATAGCAGCCACAGATACGCAGTATTTT
v_call: TRBV2; d_call: .; clone_size: .; j_call: TRBJ1-2; cdr3_aa: CALPNRRGYGYTF; cdr3_nt: TGTGCCTTGCCGAATAGAAGAGGGTATGGCTACACCTTC
v_call: TRBV1; d_call: .; clone_size: .; j_call: TRBJ2-3; cdr3_aa: CTPSWLRGGDTQYF; cdr3_nt: TGCACTCCTTCCTGGCTGAGGGGGGGAGATACGCAGTATTTT
v_call: TRBV5-1; d_call: TRBD2; clone_size: .; j_call: TRBJ2-3; cdr3_aa: CASSFRPTSGGSTDTQYF; cdr3_nt: TGCGCCAGCAGCTTCCGCCCTACTAGCGGGGGGAGCACAGATACGCAGTATTTT